The 3 T cell receptor beta chains below all came from one sample that was sequenced in a study of blood T cells in healthy people across ages. PCR was performed a second time for about 7 to 11 cycles using a sample-barcoded 5' primer and a J-beta primer mix. TCRdb recomputed calls from the 5' RACE reads with MiXCR, one row per CDR3 protein. Of over a million distinct CDR3 sequences listed, 35% to 50% were seen once; the top ten hold 18%. The specimen was blood. These TCRs come from a woman aged 55-70 years in good health.

CDR3 sequence reads: CASSRWTSGSGGSTDTQYF. CDR3 nucleotides: TGCGCCAGCAGCCGATGGACTAGCGGGAGTGGAGGTAGCACAGATACGCAGTATTTT. The genes are TRBV5-1 and TRBJ2-3, with 13 bases matching TRBD2. J gave up 0 bases and V 4 bases, and 11 bases lay outside the gene matches. There are 19 residues in the CDR3. Per the germline V gene, CDR1 is SGHRS and CDR2 is YFSETQ.

This chain connects TRBV3-1 to TRBJ2-5; D possibly corresponds to TRBD2 (5 bases). Germline CDR1 reads LGHDT; CDR2 reads YNNKEL (reference sequence). This CDR3 region has 17 residues. V was shortened by 1 base and J by 2 bases, with 17 bases between the two germline ends. The CDR3 spells CASSQGSGLAVQETQYF. The CDR3 coding sequence is TGTGCCAGCAGCCAAGGGTCTGGGCTAGCAGTACAAGAGACCCAGTACTTC.

Regarding this clonotype: One end of the junction fails to match germline, which may point to a read error. The chain has TRBV2 and TRBJ2-7; 9 positions match TRBD1. This CDR3 is 14 amino acids long. Germline-derived CDR1 and CDR2 are SNHLY and FYNNEI. The CDR3 nucleotides read TGTGCCAGCAGTGTGGGAACAGGGGGCTACGTGCAGTACTTC. The encoded protein is CASSVGTGGYVQYF.